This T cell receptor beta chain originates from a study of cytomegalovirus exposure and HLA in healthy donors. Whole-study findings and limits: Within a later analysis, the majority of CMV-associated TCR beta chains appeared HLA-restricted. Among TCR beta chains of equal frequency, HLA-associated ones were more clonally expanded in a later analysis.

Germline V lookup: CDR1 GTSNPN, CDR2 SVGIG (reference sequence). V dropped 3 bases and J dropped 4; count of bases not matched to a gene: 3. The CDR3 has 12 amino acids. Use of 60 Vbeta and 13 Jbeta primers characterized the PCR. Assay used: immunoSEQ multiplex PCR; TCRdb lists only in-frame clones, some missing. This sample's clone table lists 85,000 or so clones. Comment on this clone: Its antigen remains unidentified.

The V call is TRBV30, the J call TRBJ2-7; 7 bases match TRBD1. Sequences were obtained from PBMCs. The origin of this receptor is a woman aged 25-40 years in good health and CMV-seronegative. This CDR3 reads CAWSSTGYEQYF. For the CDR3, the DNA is TGTGCCTGGAGCTCGACAGGGTACGAGCAGTACTTC. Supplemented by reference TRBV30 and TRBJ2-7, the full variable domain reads SQTIHQWPATLVQPVGSPLSLECTVEGTSNPNLYWYRQAAGRGLQLLFYSVGIGQISSEVPQNLSASRPQDRQFILSSKKLLLSDSGFYLCAWSSTGYEQYFGPGTRLTVT.